This is a list of T cell receptor beta chains from one sample in a study of T-cell reconstitution after alpha-beta-depleted transplantation in children. MiXCR, applied by TCRdb to the PCR reads, yields one record per CDR3 protein. The sample shows about 120,000 distinct CDR3 sequences, 20% to 25% of them seen only once. Specimen: PBMCs, mostly from graft donor cells, collected 180 days after TCRalphabeta/CD19-depleted stem cell transplant. Receptors were obtained from a male patient aged 2-10 years who had a stem cell transplant for chronic granulomatous disease, so the T cells may come from the graft donor. The CDR3 runs from the conserved cysteine through the conserved F or W. A D gene is named only where the DNA matches it firmly. Not every row has a clone size; where given, it reads once, few, many or a size class.

J	D	size	V	CDR3	DNA
TRBJ2-1	.	many	TRBV7-9	CASSLLARSYNEQFF	TGTGCCAGCAGCTTACTAGCTAGGTCCTACAATGAGCAGTTCTTC
TRBJ2-3	.	many	TRBV20-1	CSANPGTDTQYF	TGCAGTGCTAATCCCGGCACAGATACGCAGTATTTT
TRBJ1-4	TRBD1	few	TRBV12-3/TRBV12-4	CASRTGVGEKLFF	TGTGCCAGCAGGACAGGGGTGGGCGAAAAACTGTTTTTT
TRBJ2-5	TRBD2	.	TRBV20-1	CSARDSSGGQQETQYF	TGCAGTGCTAGAGATTCTAGCGGGGGCCAACAAGAGACCCAGTACTTC
TRBJ2-6	.	many	TRBV10-2	CARGSVANVLTF	TGCGCCAGAGGGTCGGTGGCCAACGTCCTGACTTTC
TRBJ2-1	TRBD2	few	TRBV7-2	CASSLYPGRDEQFF	TGTGCCAGCAGCTTATACCCCGGGAGGGATGAGCAGTTCTTC
TRBJ2-5	TRBD2	few	TRBV7-2	CASSLKRLAGAQETQYF	TGTGCCAGCAGCCTTAAGAGACTAGCGGGGGCCCAAGAGACCCAGTACTTC
TRBJ2-1	.	few	TRBV20-1	CSARDQGTAGFNEQFF	TGCAGTGCTAGAGATCAGGGGACAGCGGGCTTCAATGAGCAGTTCTTC
TRBJ2-1	TRBD2	many	TRBV27	CASTRRGTSGSTSGNEQFF	TGTGCCAGCACCCGGAGAGGGACTAGCGGGAGTACTAGCGGGAATGAGCAGTTCTTC
TRBJ1-2	.	.	TRBV20-1	CSAFLFTRILNYGYTF	TGCAGTGCTTTTCTCTTCACCCGGATCCTAAACTATGGCTACACCTTC
TRBJ2-2	.	few	TRBV10-1	CASSESGSNTGELFF	TGCGCCAGCAGTGAGTCTGGCAGCAACACCGGGGAGCTGTTTTTT
TRBJ1-3	.	many	TRBV10-3	CAISRLQGSGNTIYF	TGTGCCATCAGTAGATTACAGGGATCCGGAAACACCATATATTTT
TRBJ2-7	TRBD2	many	TRBV29-1	CSVVRPAGGGYEQYF	TGCAGCGTTGTCCGTCCTGCGGGAGGAGGCTACGAGCAGTACTTC
TRBJ2-1	TRBD2	.	TRBV28	CASRQTGLALGNEQFF	TGTGCCAGCAGGCAGACGGGACTAGCGCTGGGAAATGAGCAGTTCTTC
TRBJ1-2	.	.	TRBV12-3/TRBV12-4	CASSGPAAGNNYGYTF	TGTGCCAGCAGTGGCCCGGCGGCAGGAAATAACTATGGCTACACCTTC
TRBJ2-1	.	.	TRBV7-2	CASSPGLGEQFF	TGTGCCAGCAGCCCAGGTTTGGGTGAGCAGTTCTTC
TRBJ2-3	.	many	TRBV10-3	CAISESGGGTDTQYF	TGTGCCATCAGTGAGTCCGGGGGCGGCACAGATACGCAGTATTTT
TRBJ2-7	.	.	TRBV12-3/TRBV12-4	CASSLDRGEPEQYF	TGTGCCAGCAGTTTAGACAGAGGAGAGCCGGAGCAGTACTTC
TRBJ2-5	TRBD2	.	TRBV29-1	CSAEPGLGTQETQYF	TGCAGCGCCGAACCGGGACTAGGGACCCAAGAGACCCAGTACTTC
TRBJ2-3	.	.	TRBV27	CASSLSANLFTDTQYF	TGTGCCAGCAGTTTATCAGCGAACCTATTCACAGATACGCAGTATTTT
TRBJ2-7	TRBD2	many	TRBV11-1	CASSLATALAGGPYRYEQYF	TGTGCCAGCAGCTTAGCGACGGCGCTAGCGGGAGGACCGTACCGCTACGAGCAGTACTTC
TRBJ2-1	.	many	TRBV23-1	CASSQGLTNCNEQFF	TGCGCCAGCAGTCAAGGGCTGACAAATTGCAATGAGCAGTTCTTC
TRBJ2-2	.	.	TRBV5-5	CASSFPVGGELFF	TGTGCCAGCAGCTTCCCGGTGGGCGGGGAGCTGTTTTTT
TRBJ2-7	.	many	TRBV4-3	CASSQVQVRGGWANEQYF	TGCGCCAGCAGCCAAGTTCAGGTCCGCGGAGGGTGGGCTAACGAGCAGTACTTC
TRBJ1-2	.	few	TRBV5-4	CASSLTDTGYTF	TGTGCCAGCAGCTTGACGGACACTGGCTACACCTTC
TRBJ2-7	TRBD2	.	TRBV20-1	CSARGLGEGWDYEQYF	TGCAGTGCTAGAGGCCTTGGGGAGGGGTGGGACTACGAGCAGTACTTC
TRBJ1-2	.	many	TRBV19	CASGTALYTF	TGTGCCAGTGGAACAGCGCTCTACACCTTC
TRBJ1-4	TRBD1	many	TRBV20-1	CSAQNRGFNEKLFF	TGCAGTGCTCAAAACAGGGGTTTCAACGAAAAACTGTTTTTT
TRBJ2-7	.	many	TRBV25-1	CASSVSGTEQYF	TGTGCCAGCAGTGTCTCTGGGACAGAGCAGTACTTC
TRBJ2-1	TRBD2	.	TRBV20-1	CSARDVSGTRTYNEQFF	TGCAGTGCTAGAGATGTTAGCGGGACCAGAACATACAATGAGCAGTTCTTC
TRBJ1-2	.	many	TRBV5-1	CASSIDSPYGYTF	TGCGCCAGCAGCATCGACAGCCCCTATGGCTACACCTTC
TRBJ1-4	.	few	TRBV7-2	CASSLISATNEKLFF	TGTGCCAGCAGCTTAATCAGTGCAACTAATGAAAAACTGTTTTTT
TRBJ2-1	.	.	TRBV7-8	CASSQSRESSYNEQFF	TGTGCCAGCAGCCAGTCGAGGGAGAGTTCCTACAATGAGCAGTTCTTC
TRBJ2-1	TRBD2	.	TRBV12-3/TRBV12-4	CASRETSGIYNEQFF	TGTGCCAGCAGGGAGACTAGCGGAATTTACAATGAGCAGTTCTTC
TRBJ1-1	.	.	TRBV7-9	CASSEYRVTEAFF	TGTGCCAGCAGCGAGTACAGGGTTACTGAAGCTTTCTTT
TRBJ2-3	TRBD2	.	TRBV7-6	CASSPGPSGRGTPGEYF	TGTGCCAGCAGCCCAGGTCCTAGCGGGAGAGGGACCCCAGGGGAGTATTTT
TRBJ2-7	.	few	TRBV25-1	CASSEYGSSEQYF	TGTGCCAGCAGTGAATATGGTTCGTCCGAGCAGTACTTC
TRBJ1-4	.	.	TRBV4-1	CARPVVGPPVVSNKKLFF	TGCGCCAGGCCCGTTGTTGGTCCCCCAGTAGTATCTAATAAAAAACTGTTTTTT
TRBJ1-2	TRBD1	few	TRBV20-1	CSAKPGQLGYTF	TGCAGTGCTAAGCCGGGACAGTTGGGCTACACCTTC
TRBJ2-2	TRBD1	many	TRBV12-3/TRBV12-4	CASSLLAGQGIGELFF	TGTGCCAGCAGTTTGTTAGCGGGACAGGGGATCGGGGAGCTGTTTTTT
TRBJ1-3	.	many	TRBV7-2	CASSLDSRHSGNTIYF	TGTGCCAGCAGCTTAGATAGTAGACACTCTGGAAACACCATATATTTT
TRBJ2-7	.	.	TRBV20-1	CSARTIYSEQYF	TGCAGTGCCCGAACTATTTACTCCGAGCAGTACTTC
TRBJ2-2	.	.	TRBV20-1	CSAAGQVGELFF	TGCAGTGCCGCGGGGCAGGTCGGGGAGCTGTTTTTT
TRBJ1-3	.	many	TRBV29-1	CSVVPASGNTIYF	TGCAGCGTTGTGCCGGCCTCTGGAAACACCATATATTTT
TRBJ2-1	.	.	TRBV20-1	CSARERGGNEQFF	TGCAGTGCTAGAGAGAGAGGGGGGAATGAGCAGTTCTTC
TRBJ2-3	TRBD2	few	TRBV20-1	CSAPRTSGISDTQYF	TGCAGTGCTCCAAGGACTAGCGGGATCTCAGATACGCAGTATTTT
TRBJ1-3	.	.	TRBV2	CASSRSVSSGNTIYF	TGTGCCAGCAGTCGCAGTGTGAGCTCTGGAAACACCATATATTTT
TRBJ2-1	.	many	TRBV20-1	CSARGRGGLWNEQFF	TGCAGTGCTAGAGGCAGAGGGGGGCTTTGGAATGAGCAGTTCTTC
TRBJ2-7	TRBD1	.	TRBV5-1	CASSPRGPSYEQYF	TGCGCCAGCAGCCCCAGGGGGCCCTCCTACGAGCAGTACTTC
TRBJ2-3	.	many	TRBV6-1	CASSREYRSTDTQYF	TGTGCCAGCAGTCGGGAGTACAGAAGCACAGATACGCAGTATTTT
TRBJ2-4	.	many	TRBV3-1	CACSQRRRGGWSKNIQYF	TGTGCCTGCAGCCAACGTCGGAGGGGGGGGTGGTCCAAAAACATTCAGTACTTC
TRBJ2-5	TRBD1	.	TRBV7-3	CASSSGTVGAQYF	TGTGCCAGCAGTTCCGGGACAGTCGGGGCCCAGTACTTC
TRBJ2-1	TRBD2	many	TRBV5-1	CASSPGLADEQFF	TGCGCCAGCAGCCCGGGACTAGCCGATGAGCAGTTCTTC
TRBJ2-7	TRBD1	.	TRBV10-3	CAISAGTGIYEQYF	TGTGCCATCAGTGCCGGGACAGGGATCTACGAGCAGTACTTC
TRBJ1-1	.	.	TRBV4-3	CASSQDWSDTEAFF	TGCGCCAGCAGCCAAGATTGGTCAGACACTGAAGCTTTCTTT
TRBJ2-1	.	few	TRBV20-1	CSASHLVYNEQFF	TGCAGTGCTAGCCACCTCGTATACAATGAGCAGTTCTTC
TRBJ2-7	.	.	TRBV27	CASQRALPGEQYF	TGTGCCAGTCAGAGGGCCTTACCTGGCGAGCAGTACTTC
TRBJ1-1	.	many	TRBV7-3	CASSSTLDTEAFF	TGTGCCAGCAGCTCCACTTTAGACACTGAAGCTTTCTTT